Below, one T cell receptor beta chain is given with its context. In the study's own analysis: Estimated nucleated cell counts came from reference gene primer amplification. The method was immunoSEQ multiplex PCR; TCRdb's version includes in-frame clones alone and lacks a portion of them. That table supplies the V and J calls and clone size; D and trimming were determined from the DNA. Among 70,000 to 80,000 clones listed, roughly three quarters were seen once. V lost 4 bases, J lost 4 bases, and 19 bases lay in between. CDR3 size: 16 residues. The germline gives CDR1 SGHTA, CDR2 FQGNSA. The data originate from a study of blood T cell repertoires in COVID-19. At the level of the study: COVID-19 samples, acute and convalescent, were from the United States, Italy and Spain. In each case, the material was cDNA or gDNA derived from T cells, B-cell-depleted T cells, or PBMCs.

V and J are TRBV7-2 and TRBJ1-2; tentatively, D is TRBD1 (6 bases). Sequenced input: peripheral blood. This TCR came from a human donor in a cohort sampled during active COVID-19. The CDR3 DNA is TGTGCCAGCAGCTCCCTGCGAGGGACACTGACCTATGGCTACACCTTC. It is translated as CASSSLRGTLTYGYTF.